The 30 T cell receptor beta chains in this list originate from one sample, sequenced in a study of early T cells in non-severe SARS-CoV-2 infection. MiXCR was run by TCRdb on the 5' RACE reads, yielding one entry per CDR3 protein. Among under 95,000 distinct CDR3 sequences listed, 14% to 15% were seen once. Sequencing was carried out using whole blood. These receptors originate from an adult who was a healthcare worker with PCR-confirmed SARS-CoV-2 infection or an uninfected control (not recorded which).

This rearrangement joins TRBV2 to TRBJ1-1; D is possibly TRBD1 (5 bases). CDR3 length: 11 residues. CDR1 is SNHLY and CDR2 is FYNNEI in the germline V gene. The V gene lost 6 bases and the J gene lost 7 bases, with 9 bases spanning the gap. This chain's CDR3 is CASRGRGEAFF. The CDR3 DNA reads as TGTGCCAGCAGGGGGAGGGGTGAAGCTTTCTTT.

The chain combines TRBV28 with TRBJ2-3, with TRBD2 as a possible D gene (6 bases). The CDR3 is 16 amino acids. Germline CDR1 reads MDHEN; CDR2 reads SYDVKM. Trimming cost V 5 bases and J 5 bases, with 20 bases left between them. As DNA, the CDR3 is TGTGCCAGCAGTGGACTGGCCTGGGGGGTTGGAGATACGCAGTATTTT. Encoded protein: CASSGLAWGVGDTQYF.

The rearrangement uses TRBV20-1 and TRBJ2-7; no clear D. Trimming shortened V by 1 base and J by 7 bases, and 5 bases separated the two germline ends. The CDR3 length is 10 residues. Germline V gene lookup returns CDR1 DFQATT and CDR2 SNEGSKA (reference sequence). The CDR3 is CSARGREQYF. CDR3 bases: TGCAGTGCTAGAGGGCGGGAGCAGTACTTC.

This clonotype was picked up many times. V usage is TRBV7-9 and J usage is TRBJ2-1, with TRBD2 identical over 8 bases. CDR3 size: 16 residues. Germline V gene data show CDR1 as SEHNR and CDR2 as FQNEAQ (reference sequence). V was clipped by 1 base and J by 8 bases; unmatched bases: 10. Here the CDR3 reads CASSLGRAGASDEQFF. For the CDR3, the DNA is TGTGCCAGCAGCTTAGGTCGAGCGGGAGCTTCGGATGAGCAGTTCTTC.

In this sample, this clonotype turned up many times. The chain is built from TRBV20-1 and TRBJ1-1; the D gene is possibly TRBD1 (5 bases). CDR3 length: 14 amino acids. Per germline, CDR1 DFQATT and CDR2 SNEGSKA (reference sequence). V was cut by 6 bases and J by 2 bases, with 16 bases left in between. The CDR3 DNA sequence: TGCAGTGCAATAGGGCACAGGACTAACACTGAAGCTTTCTTT. Translated, it gives CSAIGHRTNTEAFF.

The chain links TRBV5-6 to TRBJ2-1; the match to TRBD2 covers 12 bases. Germline CDR1 is SGHDT and CDR2 is YYEEEE. The trim removed 4 bases at V and 7 bases at J, leaving 9 bases unmatched. The CDR3 spans 16 residues. The CDR3 sequence: CASSGETSGRINEQFF. The CDR3 nucleotides read TGTGCCAGCAGCGGGGAGACTAGCGGGAGAATAAATGAGCAGTTCTTC.

This clonotype was recorded at least ten times. The V call is TRBV28, the J call TRBJ1-1; D ambiguous. V was trimmed by 6 bases and J by 8 bases, leaving 13 bases between them. Germline V gene lookup returns CDR1 MDHEN and CDR2 SYDVKM. This CDR3 has 12 amino acids. The CDR3 spells CASSWGWTEAFF. CDR3 bases: TGTGCCAGCAGCTGGGGATGGACGGAAGCTTTCTTT.

J is TRBJ2-3 and V is TRBV13; TRBD2 matches 8 bases. Per the germline V gene, CDR1 is PRHDT and CDR2 is FYEKMQ (reference sequence). The CDR3 contains 14 residues. The J segment lost 8 bases and the V segment lost 8 bases, leaving 12 bases of the junction unmatched. In DNA, the CDR3 is TGTGCCAGCCAGGGGCAGCGGGAGAGGAGTACGCAGTATTTT. Protein: CASQGQRERSTQYF.

The V gene is TRBV20-1, the J gene TRBJ2-1; TRBD1 matches 11 bases. V shed 6 bases and J 3 bases; nucleotides not matched to a gene: 4. The CDR3 is 14 residues long. Germline V CDR1 and CDR2: DFQATT, SNEGSKA (reference sequence). The CDR3 spells CSASGTGGYNEQFF. DNA of the CDR3: TGCAGTGCCTCCGGGACAGGGGGCTACAATGAGCAGTTCTTC.

The sample holds many counts of this clonotype. The DNA of the CDR3 is TGCAGTGCTAGAAGTGGATTCGAGCAGTACTTC. Encoded protein: CSARSGFEQYF. The chain is built from TRBV20-1 and TRBJ2-7; D gene unclear. Germline V gene lookup returns CDR1 DFQATT and CDR2 SNEGSKA (reference sequence). This CDR3 has 11 residues. V lost 2 bases and J lost 6, with 8 bases in between.

The chain has TRBV2 and TRBJ2-4, with 7 bases lining up with TRBD1. V trimming: 6 bases; J trimming: 6 bases; junction bases outside the gene matches: 5. CDR1 is SNHLY and CDR2 is FYNNEI in the germline V gene. The CDR3 is 13 residues long. DNA of the CDR3: TGTGCCAGCAGCCAACAGGGGCCAAACATTCAGTACTTC. Protein: CASSQQGPNIQYF.

The genes are TRBV4-3 and TRBJ1-6, with no clear D. Trimming stripped 4 bases from V and 5 bases from J, with 6 bases between. CDR1 is LGHNA and CDR2 is YSLEER in the germline V gene. CDR3 length: 13 residues. CDR3 sequence reads: CASSLSDNSPLHF. In DNA, the CDR3 is TGCGCCAGCAGCCTTTCCGATAATTCACCCCTCCACTTT.

There are many counts of this clonotype. V is TRBV3-1 and J is TRBJ1-2; D uncertain. Trimming shortened V by 1 base and J by 8 bases, and 8 bases separated the two germline ends. Germline lookup yields CDR1 LGHDT and CDR2 YNNKEL (reference sequence). The CDR3 contains 12 residues. The CDR3: CASSQGFDGYTF. The CDR3 nucleotides read TGTGCCAGCAGCCAAGGATTCGACGGCTACACCTTC. The whole variable domain, filled in from reference TRBV3-1 and TRBJ1-2, reads DTAVSQTPKYLVTQMGNDKSIKCEQNLGHDTMYWYKQDSKKFLKIMFSYNNKELIINETVPNRFSPKSPDKAHLNLHINSLELGDSAVYFCASSQGFDGYTFGSGTRLTVV.

This clonotype was seen a handful of times. The V and J genes are TRBV5-4 and TRBJ2-1; D call uncertain. V lost 4 bases and J 4 bases, leaving 9 bases between the germline ends. This CDR3 is 13 amino acids long. Per the germline V gene, CDR1 is SGHNT and CDR2 is YYREEE (reference sequence). CDR3 sequence reads: CASSVNSYNEQFF. The CDR3 region has the DNA TGTGCCAGCAGCGTAAACAGTTACAATGAGCAGTTCTTC.

This clonotype was seen repeatedly, ten times or more. This chain joins TRBV2 and TRBJ2-7; TRBD1 agrees at 7 bases. V lost 10 bases to trimming and J lost 1 base; unmatched junction nucleotides: 10. Germline values: CDR1 SNHLY, CDR2 FYNNEI. CDR3 length: 14 residues. The DNA of the CDR3 is TGTGCCAACAACAGGGGCGCGGGTTCCTACGAGCAGTACTTC. Its translation is CANNRGAGSYEQYF.

This clonotype appeared a few times. This sequence joins TRBV20-1 and TRBJ2-5; D is unresolved. The CDR3 totals 12 residues. Germline CDR1 reads DFQATT; CDR2 reads SNEGSKA (reference sequence). V lost 2 bases and J 5 bases, leaving 9 bases between the germline ends. DNA of the CDR3: TGCAGTGCTAGACAGAGCGCGGAGACCCAGTACTTC. This codes for CSARQSAETQYF.

J is TRBJ2-7 and V is TRBV5-1; tentative D call: TRBD1 (5 bases). V lost 0 bases, J lost 0 bases, and 10 bases lay in between. Germline values: CDR1 SGHRS, CDR2 YFSETQ. CDR3 length equals 15 residues. The CDR3 coding sequence is TGCGCCAGCAGCTTGGGATCCGACAGCTCCTACGAGCAGTACTTC. Its protein is CASSLGSDSSYEQYF.

J is TRBJ2-1 and V is TRBV5-1; D is uncertain. This CDR3 region has 13 residues. Germline V gene sequence: CDR1 SGHRS, CDR2 YFSETQ. V lost 3 bases and J 8 bases, leaving 12 bases between the germline ends. The CDR3 nucleotides read TGCGCCAGCAGCTCTTTTAGTTTTTATGAGCAGTTCTTC. Translating it yields CASSSFSFYEQFF.

The table lists this clonotype with a few counts. The J gene is TRBJ1-2, the V gene TRBV3-1; the D is unclear. The germline V and J ends were trimmed by 6 bases and 4 bases, with 18 bases remaining between them. This CDR3 comprises 15 residues. Germline CDR1 LGHDT, CDR2 YNNKEL (reference sequence). The CDR3 is CASSHAGRAGYGYTF. The CDR3 bases are TGTGCCAGCAGTCATGCCGGGAGGGCTGGCTATGGCTACACCTTC.

The chain is built from TRBV5-1 and TRBJ2-1, with 9 bases identical to TRBD2. V gave up 4 bases and J gave up 8 bases; unmatched junction bases: 4. This CDR3 has 13 residues. Germline CDR1 and CDR2: SGHRS and YFSETQ. The CDR3 loop reads CASSPREGDEQFF. The CDR3 DNA follows: TGCGCCAGCAGCCCGCGGGAGGGCGATGAGCAGTTCTTC.

J is TRBJ1-6 and V is TRBV20-1; D may be TRBD1 (5 bases). CDR1 DFQATT and CDR2 SNEGSKA come from the germline V gene (reference sequence). This CDR3 contains 15 residues. The germline V and J ends were trimmed by 3 bases and 10 bases, with 19 bases remaining between them. DNA of the CDR3: TGCAGTGCTAGTCGACAGAGGACCGTGAACTCACCCCTCCACTTT. The encoded protein is CSASRQRTVNSPLHF.

The chain employs TRBV9 and TRBJ2-1; tentatively, D is TRBD2 (6 bases). Trimming left V 0 bases short and J 5 bases short, with 12 bases between. This CDR3 is 15 amino acids long. CDR1 is SGDLS and CDR2 is YYNGEE in the germline V gene. The CDR3 loop is CASSVDGSSHNEQFF. The CDR3 DNA sequence: TGTGCCAGCAGCGTAGACGGGAGTTCACACAATGAGCAGTTCTTC.

The gene calls are TRBV27 and TRBJ2-1; D remains ambiguous. There are 13 residues in the CDR3. Germline V gene sequence: CDR1 MNHEY, CDR2 SMNVEV (reference sequence). Trimming pared 1 base from V and 13 bases from J, leaving 14 bases between. CDR3 coding DNA: TGTGCCAGCAGTTTATTATCGGCAGGCACCCAGTTCTTC. This gives the protein CASSLLSAGTQFF.

The chain employs TRBV12-3 or TRBV12-4 and TRBJ1-1; 7 bases agree with TRBD1. CDR3 length: 12 residues. Unmatched junction bases numbered 7, after V lost 6 bases and J lost 9 bases. Here the CDR3 reads CASRSGTAKAFF. In DNA form, the CDR3 reads TGTGCCAGCAGGAGCGGGACAGCTAAAGCTTTCTTT.

This clonotype was found many times. This rearrangement joins TRBV7-6 to TRBJ2-2, with a weak D call TRBD2 (6 bases). The germline gives CDR1 SGHVS, CDR2 FNYEAQ. Trimming shortened V by 2 bases and J by 6 bases, and 13 bases separated the two germline ends. There are 15 residues in the CDR3. The CDR3, as DNA: TGTGCCAGCAGCTTAAGTCCGGGAGTCGCCGGGGAGCTGTTTTTT. Protein: CASSLSPGVAGELFF.

The gene calls are TRBV7-9 and TRBJ2-7, with D perhaps TRBD2 (5 bases). Per germline, CDR1 SEHNR and CDR2 FQNEAQ (reference sequence). The CDR3 runs to 13 residues. V shed 5 bases and J shed 3 bases, with 11 bases lying between them. The DNA for the CDR3 is TGTGCCAGCAGCCTGGTCGGGGACTACGAGCAGTACTTC. As protein: CASSLVGDYEQYF.

This sequence joins TRBV20-1 and TRBJ2-7; D unclear. The germline gives CDR1 DFQATT, CDR2 SNEGSKA (reference sequence). This CDR3 is built from 14 residues. V gave up 4 bases and J gave up 9 bases, with 22 bases separating them. The CDR3 DNA sequence: TGCAGTGCTAATCAGCCGGGTAGCTACGATGGGCAGTACTTC. Its protein is CSANQPGSYDGQYF.

This clonotype was detected a few times. Here the CDR3 reads CASSQVRNIQYF. CDR3 nucleotide sequence: TGTGCCAGCAGCCAAGTCAGAAACATTCAGTACTTC. The chain joins TRBV3-1 to TRBJ2-4; D is ambiguous. This CDR3 is 12 amino acids long. V lost 1 base and J lost 6, with 4 bases in between. CDR1 and CDR2 from the germline V gene are LGHDT and YNNKEL (reference sequence).

This chain connects TRBV6-2 or TRBV6-3 to TRBJ2-5; perhaps TRBD1 as D (6 bases). Looked up from germline, CDR1 is MNHEY and CDR2 is SVGEGT. V was shortened by 6 bases and J by 2 bases, with 13 bases between the two germline ends. The CDR3 totals 14 residues. CDR3 in amino acids: CASSFRTAQETQYF. The CDR3 nucleotides are TGTGCCAGCAGCTTCCGGACAGCACAAGAGACCCAGTACTTC.

The CDR3: CASSTSQETQYF. The DNA for the CDR3 is TGTGCCAGCTCGACTTCCCAAGAGACCCAGTACTTC. The chain combines TRBV7-2 with TRBJ2-5, with D uncertain. V dropped 8 bases and J dropped 1 base, with 8 bases sitting between them. Germline V gene data show CDR1 as SGHTA and CDR2 as FQGNSA. The CDR3 spans 12 residues.